This TCR beta chain is from a study of Tregs in tolerant kidney transplant recipients. Findings of the study overall: Findings come from small patient numbers and require larger validation.

Regarding this clone: As yet, its antigen is unknown.

Trimming cost V 2 bases and J 8 bases, with 9 bases left between them. The germline gives CDR1 ENHRY, CDR2 SYGVKD. The CDR3 has 13 residues. Data came from immunoSEQ multiplex PCR; TCRdb stores just in-frame clones and leaves some out. Here the sample spans about 87,000 clones, 93% being singletons. J is TRBJ1-4 and V is TRBV10-3; D gene ambiguous. The receptor comes from a human donor who received a combined kidney and bone marrow transplant. The source was CD4+ T cells from blood, collected before the transplant. As DNA, the CDR3 is TGTGCCATCAGTGAGCAGGAGGGCGAAAAACTGTTTTTT. Protein product: CAISEQEGEKLFF.